Below, one TCR beta chain is given with its context. This specimen belongs to a study of blood T cells in healthy people across ages. Next came a second PCR, run for roughly 6 to 11 cycles, which used a sample-barcoded 5' primer along with a J-beta primer mix. TCRdb re-called the 5' RACE reads through MiXCR, storing one row per CDR3 protein. The data contain 650,000 to 800,000 distinct CDR3 sequences, about 42% of them seen just once; the ten biggest clones take up roughly 19%. Specimen: blood. The receptor was isolated from a man aged 55-75 years in good health.

The CDR3 DNA is TGCGCCAGCAGCCAAATTTCGGAGGGGGCGAAAGGCTACACCTTC. It encodes CASSQISEGAKGYTF. The rearrangement uses TRBV4-1 and TRBJ1-2; 7 nucleotides line up with TRBD1. Losses at the gene ends were 2 bases for V and 8 bases for J; bases not matched to a gene: 11. The CDR3 spans 15 residues. Germline loops: CDR1 MGHRA, CDR2 YSYEKL.